Below, 7 T cell receptor beta chains from the same sample are listed, as sequenced in a study of blood T cell repertoires in COVID-19. Data came from immunoSEQ multiplex PCR; TCRdb stores just in-frame clones and leaves some out. The data hold some 300,000 clones, with nearly 90% observed a single time. What was sequenced was peripheral blood. These receptors were collected from a woman in her forties with COVID-19, enrolled during active disease.

This clone turned up a few times. The V and J genes are TRBV27 and TRBJ2-2; 7 bases align to TRBD1. The CDR3 has 15 residues. Trimming at V came to 3 bases and at J to 6 bases, leaving 7 bases not matched to a gene. Germline CDR1 MNHEY, CDR2 SMNVEV (reference sequence). The CDR3 nucleotides are TGTGCCAGCAGTTTGGAGACAGGGTCCCCCGGGGAGCTGTTTTTT. Amino acid sequence: CASSLETGSPGELFF.

The chain couples TRBV27 to TRBJ2-7; D not resolved. The CDR3 sequence is 13 residues long. Per germline, CDR1 MNHEY and CDR2 SMNVEV (reference sequence). With 2 bases removed from V and 2 bases from J, the gap between germline ends came to 7 bases. The DNA for the CDR3 is TGTGCCAGCAGTTTAAGACTGACCTACGAGCAGTACTTC. Protein: CASSLRLTYEQYF.

This rearrangement joins TRBV21-1 to TRBJ1-5; the tabulated D call, TRBD1, remains unverified against the DNA. TRBV21-1 is marked as a pseudogene. The CDR3 totals 19 residues. The DNA for the CDR3 is TGTGCCAGCAGCGAAACCGGGACAGGGATGGAACGGAGCAATCAGCCCCAGCATTTT. The encoded protein is CASSETGTGMERSNQPQHF.

The chain couples TRBV6-5 to TRBJ1-6, with D uncertain. The V gene's germline CDR1 is MNHEY and CDR2 SVGAGI. Trimming removed 3 bases from V and 1 base from J, with 10 bases in between. The CDR3 is 16 amino acids. The CDR3 nucleotides read TGTGCCAGCAGTTATTCCCCCCCTTCCTATAATTCACCCCTCCACTTT. Translating gives CASSYSPPSYNSPLHF.

The DNA of the CDR3 is TGTGCCAGCAGTCACGGGGGTAATCAAGAGACCCAGTACTTC. Translated, it gives CASSHGGNQETQYF. The chain recombines TRBV28 with TRBJ2-5; tentative D call: TRBD2 (6 bases). Germline lookup yields CDR1 MDHEN and CDR2 SYDVKM. The CDR3 runs 14 residues. V lost 5 bases to trimming and J lost 2 bases, with 12 bases between them.

Written as DNA, the CDR3 is TGTGCCAGCAGCTCTACAGGAACCCTGGGTTCACCCCTCCACTTT. Translating it yields CASSSTGTLGSPLHF. This chain uses TRBV7-2 with TRBJ1-6, with a possible D match to TRBD1 (5 bases). Trimming shortened V by 4 bases and J by 9 bases, and 16 bases separated the two germline ends. The germline gives CDR1 SGHTA, CDR2 FQGNSA. The CDR3 totals 15 residues.

This CDR3 is CASSLGRGPSGNTIYF. The CDR3 DNA reads as TGCGCCAGCAGCTTGGGCAGGGGGCCTTCTGGAAACACCATATATTTT. The chain combines TRBV5-1 with TRBJ1-3; TRBD1 agrees at 8 bases. The CDR3 has 16 residues. Germline V CDR1 and CDR2: SGHRS, YFSETQ. Germline trimming cut 0 bases from V and 1 base from J; bases unmatched to any gene: 3.